Presented here are 11 T cell receptor beta chains from one specimen sequenced in a study of T-cell reconstitution after alpha-beta-depleted transplantation in children. Preparation of the TCRbeta library was carried out with unique molecular identifiers. TCRdb recomputed calls from the PCR reads with MiXCR, one row per CDR3 protein. The profile shows tens of thousands of distinct CDR3 sequences, 5.8% of them singletons. The sequencing used PBMCs, mostly from graft donor cells, collected 60 days after TCRalphabeta/CD19-depleted stem cell transplant. The receptor source for this set is a female patient aged 2-9 years who had a stem cell transplant for aplastic anemia, so the T cells may come from the graft donor.

At least ten counts were recorded for this clonotype. The chain couples TRBV25-1 to TRBJ2-1, with 7 bases lining up with TRBD2. This CDR3 region has 15 residues. Per the germline V gene, CDR1 is MGHDK and CDR2 is SYGVNS. J was trimmed by 9 bases and V by 6 bases; bases with no gene match: 14. The CDR3 sequence is CASSQTRTSGGEQFF. Written as DNA, the CDR3 is TGTGCCAGCAGCCAAACTAGGACTAGTGGGGGTGAGCAGTTCTTC.

The chain carries TRBV18 and TRBJ2-7; 11 nucleotides align to TRBD2. V was pared by 0 bases and J by 6 bases, with 4 bases of the junction left unmatched. In germline, CDR1 is KGHSH, CDR2 LQKENI. This CDR3 contains 15 residues. This CDR3 reads CASSPPLAGASEQYF. DNA of the CDR3: TGTGCCAGCTCACCACCACTAGCGGGAGCTAGCGAGCAGTACTTC.

This clonotype was recorded a few times. The chain uses TRBV6-2 or TRBV6-3 and TRBJ2-7, with TRBD2 matching over 9 bases. With 6 bases clipped from V and 6 bases from J, the junction kept 6 bases outside the gene matches. There are 13 residues in the CDR3. Germline V gives CDR1 MNHEY, CDR2 SVGEGT. The CDR3 coding sequence is TGTGCCAGCAGCTCAGCGGGGGGTGGCGAGCAGTACTTC. Its protein product is CASSSAGGGEQYF.

At least ten counts were recorded for this clonotype. This sequence joins TRBV15 and TRBJ2-6; D is ambiguous. Trimming took 3 bases from V and 0 from J, leaving 12 bases between them. The V gene's germline CDR1 is LNHNV and CDR2 YYDKDF (reference sequence). The CDR3 is 17 amino acids. As DNA, the CDR3 is TGTGCCACCAGCAGGGATGCCGTGAGCTCTGGGGCCAACGTCCTGACTTTC. Amino acids: CATSRDAVSSGANVLTF.

This clonotype was counted many times. The genes are TRBV20-1 and TRBJ2-1; 10 bases align to TRBD2. This CDR3 has 15 residues. Germline loops: CDR1 DFQATT, CDR2 SNEGSKA (reference sequence). The V segment lost 3 bases and the J segment 7 bases; nucleotides outside the gene matches: 9. As DNA, the CDR3 is TGCAGTGCTAGTCCAGCGGGAGGGAGTGGTAATGAGCAGTTCTTC. This gives the protein CSASPAGGSGNEQFF.

This clonotype has ten or more counts. The rearrangement uses TRBV13 and TRBJ2-5; TRBD1 agrees at 8 bases. The V and J ends lost 4 bases and 4 bases, in that order; junction bases with no gene match: 11. Germline V gene sequence: CDR1 PRHDT, CDR2 FYEKMQ (reference sequence). The CDR3 has 16 amino acids. This CDR3 is CASSSTGVLVGETQYF. CDR3 bases: TGTGCCAGCAGCTCGACAGGGGTCCTAGTGGGAGAGACCCAGTACTTC.

The table lists this clonotype with many counts. The genes are TRBV20-1 and TRBJ2-5; perhaps TRBD1 as D (6 bases). The CDR3 runs 12 residues. CDR1 and CDR2 (germline): DFQATT, SNEGSKA (reference sequence). The V and J ends lost 7 bases and 1 base respectively, with 10 bases between them. This CDR3 reads CSGIRGQETQYF. The CDR3, as DNA: TGCAGTGGGATCAGGGGCCAAGAGACCCAGTACTTC.

This clonotype showed up many times. The genes are TRBV12-5 and TRBJ2-1, with D possibly matching TRBD2 (6 bases). This CDR3 has 14 residues. Looked up from germline, CDR1 is LGHNT and CDR2 is FRNRAP. The V and J ends lost 6 bases and 9 bases respectively, with 18 bases between them. The CDR3 nucleotides read TGTGCTAGTGGAGCACAGAGCGGGCGGGGTGAGCAGTTCTTC. This sequence encodes CASGAQSGRGEQFF.

This clonotype has ten or more counts. V and J are TRBV29-1 and TRBJ2-4; 9 bases line up with TRBD1. The CDR3 is made up of 13 amino acids. The ends lost 7 bases at V and 4 bases at J; junction bases unmatched: 5. The germline CDR1 and CDR2 sequences are SQVTM and ANQGSEA. CDR3 protein: CSAGQGTKNIQYF. The CDR3 DNA reads as TGCAGCGCAGGACAGGGGACAAAAAACATTCAGTACTTC.

This clonotype has at least ten counts. This chain links TRBV20-1 with TRBJ1-5, with D hard to call. Germline V gives CDR1 DFQATT, CDR2 SNEGSKA (reference sequence). The CDR3 consists of 15 residues. Trimming removed 2 bases from V and 2 bases from J, with 13 bases in between. The CDR3 protein is CSARTGIEGNQPQHF. CDR3 DNA sequence: TGCAGTGCTAGAACGGGGATTGAAGGCAATCAGCCCCAGCATTTT.

This clonotype was picked up many times. CDR3 DNA sequence: TGTGCCACCAGTGACCGCGGACAGGCCGGAGATACGCAGTATTTT. This encodes CATSDRGQAGDTQYF. The V call is TRBV24-1, the J call TRBJ2-3, with 7 bases identical to TRBD1. The CDR3 contains 15 residues. Germline loops: CDR1 KGHDR, CDR2 SFDVKD. V lost 4 bases to trimming and J lost 5 bases; unmatched junction nucleotides: 8.